A single sample gave rise to the 19 T cell receptor beta chains below, sequenced in a study of blood T cell repertoires in COVID-19. The protocol was immunoSEQ multiplex PCR, while the TCRdb copy is restricted to in-frame clones and leaves out a portion. The table includes roughly 89,000 clones, approximately 80% detected once. The sample was peripheral blood. These receptors all stem from a woman between 70 and 85 years old with acute or convalescent COVID-19.

The genes are TRBV7-9 and TRBJ1-4, with D maybe TRBD1 (6 bases). V lost 1 base and J lost 7, with 10 bases in between. CDR3 length: 14 residues. Germline V gene lookup returns CDR1 SEHNR and CDR2 FQNEAQ (reference sequence). CDR3 protein: CASSLDRELEKLFF. CDR3 bases: TGTGCCAGCAGCTTAGACAGGGAGCTTGAAAAACTGTTTTTT.

V is TRBV6-6 and J is TRBJ2-7; D is undetermined. Germline lookup yields CDR1 MNHNY and CDR2 SVGAGI (reference sequence). V was trimmed by 0 bases and J by 3 bases, leaving 12 bases between them. The CDR3 runs to 15 residues. The CDR3 sequence is CASSYSSSMVYEQYF. For the CDR3, the DNA is TGTGCCAGCAGTTACTCGTCTAGTATGGTCTACGAGCAGTACTTC.

This clone has just a few counts. This sequence joins TRBV12-3 or TRBV12-4 and TRBJ1-2; D is perhaps TRBD1 (6 bases). The V gene lost 5 bases and the J gene lost 6 bases, with 10 bases spanning the gap. CDR3 length: 12 amino acids. The CDR3 DNA reads as TGTGCCAGCAGTGGGGGACATGATGGCTACACCTTC. As protein: CASSGGHDGYTF.

The rearrangement joins TRBV27 to TRBJ1-3; the match to TRBD1 covers 8 bases. The CDR3 sequence is 13 residues long. Trimming took 6 bases from V and 4 from J; bases not matched to a gene: 2. The germline CDR1 and CDR2 sequences are MNHEY and SMNVEV (reference sequence). The CDR3 loop is CASRGTGGNTIYF. CDR3 nucleotide sequence: TGTGCCAGCAGGGGGACAGGCGGAAACACCATATATTTT.

The count of this clone is one. This chain links TRBV3-1 (or the pseudogene TRBV3-2) with TRBJ2-7, with D possibly matching TRBD1 (7 bases). Germline values: CDR1 LGHDT, CDR2 YNNKEL (reference sequence). The CDR3 contains 15 residues. V lost 4 bases and J 3 bases, leaving 16 bases between the germline ends. In DNA, the CDR3 is TGTGCCAGCAGCCGGGCGACAGGGAGGTTCTACGAGCAGTACTTC. Its translation: CASSRATGRFYEQYF.

The chain carries TRBV12-5 and TRBJ2-1; 12 nucleotides match TRBD2. Losses at the gene ends were 1 base for V and 5 bases for J; bases not matched to a gene: 6. This CDR3 contains 17 residues. Germline V gene sequence: CDR1 LGHNT, CDR2 FRNRAP. Here the CDR3 reads CASGLGTRTSGDNEQFF. The CDR3 nucleotides are TGTGCTAGTGGTTTGGGTACCCGGACTAGCGGGGACAATGAGCAGTTCTTC.

The chain recombines TRBV7-2 with TRBJ1-4; 10 nucleotides agree with TRBD1. The CDR3 is made up of 15 amino acids. V shed 5 bases, J shed 7 bases, and the junction held 7 bases outside the gene matches. Germline V lookup: CDR1 SGHTA, CDR2 FQGNSA. Here the CDR3 DNA reads TGTGCCAGCAGCCCCTGGACAGGGGGGAGTGAAAAACTGTTTTTT. Translating it yields CASSPWTGGSEKLFF.

J is TRBJ1-5 and V is TRBV6-2 or TRBV6-3, with a possible D match to TRBD1 (6 bases). The CDR3 contains 18 residues. Germline V gives CDR1 MNHEY, CDR2 SVGEGT. With 0 bases removed from V and 1 base from J, the gap between germline ends came to 16 bases. The CDR3 DNA follows: TGTGCCAGCAGTTACTCTGGGCGCACAGGGATGAGCAATCAGCCCCAGCATTTT. Translated, it gives CASSYSGRTGMSNQPQHF.

The chain links TRBV7-2 to TRBJ1-3; no firm D call. V lost 0 bases and J lost 3, with 15 bases in between. CDR1 and CDR2 from the germline V gene are SGHTA and FQGNSA. The CDR3 has 17 residues. The CDR3 here is CASSLAAGKVGGNTIYF. CDR3 nucleotides: TGTGCCAGCAGCTTAGCGGCAGGCAAAGTTGGTGGAAACACCATATATTTT.

This rearrangement joins TRBV6-5 to TRBJ1-6, with 8 bases identical to TRBD1. This CDR3 has 14 amino acids. V was pared by 2 bases and J by 9 bases, with 3 bases of the junction left unmatched. Germline lookup yields CDR1 MNHEY and CDR2 SVGAGI. The CDR3 DNA is TGTGCCAGCAGTTACCAGGGGACAGGTTCACCCCTCCACTTT. It specifies CASSYQGTGSPLHF.

The rearrangement uses TRBV18 and TRBJ1-2; 11 bases are a match to TRBD1. Germline V gene lookup returns CDR1 KGHSH and CDR2 LQKENI. V lost 2 bases and J lost 5; bases outside the gene matches: 10. The CDR3 spans 17 residues. The CDR3 nucleotides are TGTGCCAGCTCACCATCGGCGGGACAGGGGGGAGCATATGGCTACACCTTC. Amino acids: CASSPSAGQGGAYGYTF.

A few counts support this clone. V gene TRBV1 combines with J gene TRBJ1-2; the D call TRBD1 from the table was never checked on the DNA. TRBV1 constitutes a pseudogene. The CDR3 is 16 amino acids. The CDR3 DNA reads as TGCACCAGCAGCCAAGTAAACAGGGAGTGCAACTATGGCTACACCTTC. This translates into CTSSQVNRECNYGYTF.

This chain links TRBV9 with TRBJ2-7; 9 positions match TRBD2. The CDR3 is made up of 15 amino acids. Germline CDR1 SGDLS, CDR2 YYNGEE. The ends lost 4 bases at V and 1 base at J; junction bases unmatched: 6. In nucleotides, the CDR3 is TGTGCCAGCAGCCCACAGACTAGCGGTTCCTACGAGCAGTACTTC. Its translation is CASSPQTSGSYEQYF.

The chain uses TRBV10-2 and TRBJ1-1; D unclear. Trimming pared 3 bases from V and 0 bases from J, leaving 17 bases between. This CDR3 has 17 residues. Germline-derived CDR1 and CDR2 are WSHSY and SAAADI. DNA of the CDR3: TGCGCCAGCAGTGAAGTTTGGGGAGGCCTAATGAACACTGAAGCTTTCTTT. It yields the protein CASSEVWGGLMNTEAFF.

This chain uses TRBV29-1 with TRBJ1-5, with D possibly matching TRBD1 (5 bases). This CDR3 spans 13 amino acids. Germline V gives CDR1 SQVTM, CDR2 ANQGSEA. The V end lost 6 bases, the J end lost 6 bases, and 15 bases lay between the germline ends. CDR3 sequence reads: CSVAGLGGQPQHF. CDR3 sequence (DNA): TGCAGCGTAGCAGGATTGGGGGGTCAGCCCCAGCATTTT. The full variable domain, its missing parts supplied by reference TRBV29-1 and TRBJ1-5, is SAVISQKPSRDICQRGTSLTIQCQVDSQVTMMFWYRQQPGQSLTLIATANQGSEATYESGFVIDKFPISRPNLTFSTLTVSNMSPEDSSIYLCSVAGLGGQPQHFGDGTRLSIL.

The chain recombines TRBV25-1 with TRBJ2-1; 9 bases match TRBD2. The V segment lost 5 bases and the J segment 8 bases; nucleotides outside the gene matches: 13. The CDR3 covers 16 residues. Per germline, CDR1 MGHDK and CDR2 SYGVNS. The CDR3 sequence is CASSTPSSGITHEQFF. DNA for the CDR3: TGTGCCAGCAGTACGCCCTCTAGCGGGATAACTCATGAGCAGTTCTTC.

CDR3 amino acids: CASTLGGLSNYGYTF. The CDR3 DNA follows: TGTGCCAGCACCTTGGGGGGACTCTCTAACTATGGCTACACCTTC. V usage is TRBV11-2 and J usage is TRBJ1-2; a weak D match, TRBD1 (5 bases). CDR1 and CDR2 from the germline V gene are SGHAT and FQNNGV. V lost 7 bases to trimming and J lost 0 bases, with 15 bases between them. The CDR3 loop spans 15 amino acids. Full variable domain (outside the CDR3, taken from reference TRBV11-2 and TRBJ1-2): EAGVAQSPRYKIIEKRQSVAFWCNPISGHATLYWYQQILGQGPKLLIQFQNNGVVDDSQLPKDRFSAERLKGVDSTLKIQPAKLEDSAVYLCASTLGGLSNYGYTFGSGTRLTVV.

This chain uses TRBV5-4 with TRBJ2-1; 7 bases are a match to TRBD1. CDR1 is SGHNT, CDR2 YYREEE, per germline (reference sequence). Trimming cost V 4 bases and J 8 bases; bases outside gene matches: 12. This CDR3 contains 15 residues. DNA for the CDR3: TGTGCCAGCAGCCTTTTCAGGGGGAAGGGGGATGAGCAGTTCTTC. The encoded protein is CASSLFRGKGDEQFF.

The chain combines TRBV19 with TRBJ2-7; 7 bases fit TRBD1. Trimming took 10 bases from V and 6 from J; bases not matched to a gene: 12. CDR3 size: 13 residues. The germline CDR1 and CDR2 sequences are LNHDA and SQIVND (reference sequence). The CDR3 region has the DNA TGTGCCACTCAGGACAGGTTGGTAGGCGAGCAGTACTTC. It specifies CATQDRLVGEQYF.